The text below deals with one TCR beta chain. The data derive from a study of beta chain features in type 1 diabetes. Sorting based on CD45RO/CCR7/CD25/CD127/CD95/CD27 separated CD4+ naive, central memory, regulatory and stem cell-like memory cells. Investigators reverse transcribed all isolated RNA, so they sequenced expressed TCRB transcripts. The method was immunoSEQ multiplex PCR; TCRdb's version includes in-frame clones alone and lacks a portion of them. The sample includes around 310,000 clones, more than 9.5% of them seen just once. Germline loops: CDR1 SGHTA, CDR2 FQGNSA. The CDR3 is 16 amino acids. The trim removed 5 bases at V and 3 bases at J, leaving 9 bases unmatched.

The rearrangement uses TRBV7-2 and TRBJ2-1, with 8 bases aligning to TRBD2. The source is a woman aged 30 to 39 in good health. Sequencing was performed on naive CD4+ T cells from blood. The CDR3 nucleotides read TGTGCCAGCAGCCACCTTAGCGGGACGAGCTACAATGAGCAGTTCTTC. Protein sequence: CASSHLSGTSYNEQFF.